This T cell receptor beta chain emerged from a study of cytomegalovirus exposure and HLA in healthy donors. The study ran its PCR with 60 Vbeta and 13 Jbeta primers. Some clones are missing from TCRdb's copy, which holds only in-frame ones; the method was immunoSEQ multiplex PCR. The repertoire has roughly 120,000 clones, approximately 80% of them found once; the top ten carry around 3.6%. CDR1 and CDR2 (germline): MNHNS, SASEGT. Trimming stripped 3 bases from V and 8 bases from J, with 19 bases between. The CDR3 runs to 15 residues. The chain uses TRBV6-1 and TRBJ1-2; the D gene is possibly TRBD1 (6 bases). This TCR derives from a man aged 35-49 years in good health and CMV-seronegative. The sequencing input was PBMCs. The chain's CDR3 is CASSDPGHERGGYTF. In DNA form, the CDR3 reads TGTGCCAGCAGTGATCCGGGACACGAAAGGGGCGGCTACACCTTC.